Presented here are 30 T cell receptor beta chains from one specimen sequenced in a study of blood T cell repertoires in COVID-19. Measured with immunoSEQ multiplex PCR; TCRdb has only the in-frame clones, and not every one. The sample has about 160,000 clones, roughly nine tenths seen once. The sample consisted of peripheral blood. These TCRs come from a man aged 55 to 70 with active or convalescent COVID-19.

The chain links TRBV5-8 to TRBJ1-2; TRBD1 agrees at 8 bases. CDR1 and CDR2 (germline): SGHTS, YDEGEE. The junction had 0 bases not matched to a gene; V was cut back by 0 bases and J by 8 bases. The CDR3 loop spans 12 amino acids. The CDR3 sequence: CASSLDRGGYTF. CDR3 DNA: TGTGCCAGCAGCTTGGACAGGGGGGGCTACACCTTC. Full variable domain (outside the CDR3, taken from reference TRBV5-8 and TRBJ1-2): EAGVTQSPTHLIKTRGQQATLRCSPISGHTSVYWYQQALGLGLQFLLWYDEGEERNRGNFPPRFSGRQFPNYSSELNVNALELEDSALYLCASSLDRGGYTFGSGTRLTVV.

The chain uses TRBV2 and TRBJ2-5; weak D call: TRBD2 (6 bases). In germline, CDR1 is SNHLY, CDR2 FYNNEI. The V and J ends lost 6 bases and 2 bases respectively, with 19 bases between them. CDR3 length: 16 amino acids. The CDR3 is CASRKRAGTLQETQYF. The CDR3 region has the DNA TGTGCCAGCAGAAAAAGGGCCGGGACTCTACAAGAGACCCAGTACTTC.

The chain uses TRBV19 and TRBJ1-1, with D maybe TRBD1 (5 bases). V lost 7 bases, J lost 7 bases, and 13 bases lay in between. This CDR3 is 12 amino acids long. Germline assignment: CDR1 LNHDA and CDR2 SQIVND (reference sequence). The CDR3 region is CASIRTRGEAFF. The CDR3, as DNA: TGTGCCAGTATCAGGACAAGAGGTGAAGCTTTCTTT.

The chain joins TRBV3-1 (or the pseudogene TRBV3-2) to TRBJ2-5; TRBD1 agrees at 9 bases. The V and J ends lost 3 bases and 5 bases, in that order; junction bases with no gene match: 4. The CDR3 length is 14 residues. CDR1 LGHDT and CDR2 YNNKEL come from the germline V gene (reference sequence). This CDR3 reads CASSHGQGRETQYF. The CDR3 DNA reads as TGTGCCAGCAGCCATGGACAGGGGAGGGAGACCCAGTACTTC.

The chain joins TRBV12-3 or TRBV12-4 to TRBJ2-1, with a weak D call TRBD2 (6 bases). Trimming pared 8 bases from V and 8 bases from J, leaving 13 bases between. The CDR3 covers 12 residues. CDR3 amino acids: CASGGMSDEQFF. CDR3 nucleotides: TGTGCCAGCGGGGGGATGAGCGATGAGCAGTTCTTC.

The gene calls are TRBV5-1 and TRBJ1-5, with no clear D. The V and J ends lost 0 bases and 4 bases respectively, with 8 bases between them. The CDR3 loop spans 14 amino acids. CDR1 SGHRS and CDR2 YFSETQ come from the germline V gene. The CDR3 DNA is TGCGCCAGCAGCTTGGGGCTGGAGAATCAGCCCCAGCATTTT. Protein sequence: CASSLGLENQPQHF.

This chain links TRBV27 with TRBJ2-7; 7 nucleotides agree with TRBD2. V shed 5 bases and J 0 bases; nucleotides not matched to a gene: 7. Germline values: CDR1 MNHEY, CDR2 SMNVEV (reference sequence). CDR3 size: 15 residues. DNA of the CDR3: TGTGCCAGCAGTGGGGGGGGTACCAGCTCCTACGAGCAGTACTTC. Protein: CASSGGGTSSYEQYF.

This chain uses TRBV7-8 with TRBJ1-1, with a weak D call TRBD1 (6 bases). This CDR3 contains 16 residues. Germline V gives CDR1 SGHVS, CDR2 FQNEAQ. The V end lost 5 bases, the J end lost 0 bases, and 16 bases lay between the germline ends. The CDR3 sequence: CASSLIGQIMNTEAFF. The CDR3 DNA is TGTGCCAGCAGCCTCATCGGACAGATCATGAACACTGAAGCTTTCTTT.

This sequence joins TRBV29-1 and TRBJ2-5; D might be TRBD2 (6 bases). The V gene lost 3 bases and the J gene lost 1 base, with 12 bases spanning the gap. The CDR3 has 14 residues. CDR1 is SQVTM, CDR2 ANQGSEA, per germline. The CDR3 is CSVDGRAGQETQYF. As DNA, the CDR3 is TGCAGCGTTGATGGCCGAGCGGGCCAAGAGACCCAGTACTTC.

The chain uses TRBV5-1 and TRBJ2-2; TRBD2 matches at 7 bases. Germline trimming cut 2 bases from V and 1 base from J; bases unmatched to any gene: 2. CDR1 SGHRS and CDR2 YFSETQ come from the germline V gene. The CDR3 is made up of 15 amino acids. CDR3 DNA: TGCGCCAGCAGCTTCCTAGCGGAGAACACCGGGGAGCTGTTTTTT. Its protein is CASSFLAENTGELFF.

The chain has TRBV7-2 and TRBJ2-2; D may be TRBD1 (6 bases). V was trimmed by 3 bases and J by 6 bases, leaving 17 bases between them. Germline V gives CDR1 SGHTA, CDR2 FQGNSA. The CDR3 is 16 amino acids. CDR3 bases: TGTGCCAGCAGCTTTCTGGGCAGGGGAGACGCCGGGGAGCTGTTTTTT. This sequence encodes CASSFLGRGDAGELFF. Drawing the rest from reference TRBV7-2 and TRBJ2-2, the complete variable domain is GAGVSQSPSNKVTEKGKDVELRCDPISGHTALYWYRQSLGQGLEFLIYFQGNSAPDKSGLPSDRFSAERTGGSVSTLTIQRTQQEDSAVYLCASSFLGRGDAGELFFGEGSRLTVL.

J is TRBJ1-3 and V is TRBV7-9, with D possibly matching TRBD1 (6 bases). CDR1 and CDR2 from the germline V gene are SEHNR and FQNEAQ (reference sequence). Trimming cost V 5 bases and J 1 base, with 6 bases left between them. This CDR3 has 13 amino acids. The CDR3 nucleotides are TGTGCCAGCAGCACAGGGTCTGGAAACACCATATATTTT. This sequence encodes CASSTGSGNTIYF.

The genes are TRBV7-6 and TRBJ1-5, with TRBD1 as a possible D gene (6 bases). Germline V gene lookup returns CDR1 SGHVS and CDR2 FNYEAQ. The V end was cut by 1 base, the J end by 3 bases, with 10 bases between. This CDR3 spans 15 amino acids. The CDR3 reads CASSLGQGLNQPQHF. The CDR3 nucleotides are TGTGCCAGCAGCTTAGGGCAGGGGCTCAATCAGCCCCAGCATTTT.

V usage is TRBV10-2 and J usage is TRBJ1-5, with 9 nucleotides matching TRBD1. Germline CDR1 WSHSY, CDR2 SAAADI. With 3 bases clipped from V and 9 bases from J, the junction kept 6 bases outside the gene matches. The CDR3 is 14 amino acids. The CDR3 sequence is CASSDRTGVGPQHF. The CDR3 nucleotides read TGCGCCAGCAGTGACAGGACAGGGGTAGGGCCCCAGCATTTT.

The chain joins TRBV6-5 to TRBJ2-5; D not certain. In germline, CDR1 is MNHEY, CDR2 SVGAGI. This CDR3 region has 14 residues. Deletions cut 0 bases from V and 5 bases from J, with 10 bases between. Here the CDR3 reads CASSYSRTGETQYF. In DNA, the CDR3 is TGTGCCAGCAGTTACTCAAGAACCGGGGAGACCCAGTACTTC.

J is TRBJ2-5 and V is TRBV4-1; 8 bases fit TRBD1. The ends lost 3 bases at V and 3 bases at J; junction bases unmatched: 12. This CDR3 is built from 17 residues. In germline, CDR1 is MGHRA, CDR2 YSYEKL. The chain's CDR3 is CASSHGFGQGIKETQYF. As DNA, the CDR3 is TGCGCCAGCAGCCATGGATTCGGACAGGGCATTAAAGAGACCCAGTACTTC.

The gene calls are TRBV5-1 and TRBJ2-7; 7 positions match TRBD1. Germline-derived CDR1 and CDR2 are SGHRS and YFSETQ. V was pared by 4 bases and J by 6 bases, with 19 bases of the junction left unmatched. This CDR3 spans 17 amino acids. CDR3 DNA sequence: TGCGCCAGCAGCCTACTCGAACAGGGGCCTTTAGGACGCGAGCAGTACTTC. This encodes CASSLLEQGPLGREQYF.

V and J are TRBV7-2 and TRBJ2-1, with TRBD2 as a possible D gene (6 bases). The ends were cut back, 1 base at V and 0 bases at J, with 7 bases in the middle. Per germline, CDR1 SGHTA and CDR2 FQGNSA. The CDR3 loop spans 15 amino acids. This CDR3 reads CASSLDGSSYNEQFF. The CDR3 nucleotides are TGTGCCAGCAGCTTAGACGGGAGCTCCTACAATGAGCAGTTCTTC.

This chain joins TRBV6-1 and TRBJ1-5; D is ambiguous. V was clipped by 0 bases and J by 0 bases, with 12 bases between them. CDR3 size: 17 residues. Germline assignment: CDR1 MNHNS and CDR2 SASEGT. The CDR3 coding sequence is TGTGCCAGCAGTGAAGCTCTAATGAGGTATAGCAATCAGCCCCAGCATTTT. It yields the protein CASSEALMRYSNQPQHF.

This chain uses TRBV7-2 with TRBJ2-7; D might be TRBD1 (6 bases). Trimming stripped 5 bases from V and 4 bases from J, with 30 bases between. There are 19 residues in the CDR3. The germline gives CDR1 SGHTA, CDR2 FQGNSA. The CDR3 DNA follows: TGTGCCAGCAGCCACCGCCCCGCCCGGACAGCAGATTTTTGGTACGAGCAGTACTTC. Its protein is CASSHRPARTADFWYEQYF.

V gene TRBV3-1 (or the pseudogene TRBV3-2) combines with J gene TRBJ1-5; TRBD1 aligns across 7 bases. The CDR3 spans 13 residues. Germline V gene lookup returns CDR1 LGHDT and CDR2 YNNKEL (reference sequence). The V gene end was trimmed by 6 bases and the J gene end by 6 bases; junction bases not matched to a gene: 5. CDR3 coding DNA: TGTGCCAGCAGTTGGGGACAGAGTCAGCCCCAGCATTTT. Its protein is CASSWGQSQPQHF.

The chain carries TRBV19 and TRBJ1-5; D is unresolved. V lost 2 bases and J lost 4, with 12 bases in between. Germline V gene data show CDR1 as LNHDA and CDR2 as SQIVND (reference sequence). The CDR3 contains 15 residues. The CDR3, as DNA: TGTGCCAGTAGTATATATGGCAGTTTTAATCAGCCCCAGCATTTT. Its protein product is CASSIYGSFNQPQHF.

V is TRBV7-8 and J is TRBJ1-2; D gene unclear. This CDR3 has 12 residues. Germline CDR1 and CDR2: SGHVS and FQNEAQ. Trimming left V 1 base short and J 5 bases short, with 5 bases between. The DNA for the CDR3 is TGTGCCAGCAGCTTAGACCAGTATGGCTACACCTTC. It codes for CASSLDQYGYTF.

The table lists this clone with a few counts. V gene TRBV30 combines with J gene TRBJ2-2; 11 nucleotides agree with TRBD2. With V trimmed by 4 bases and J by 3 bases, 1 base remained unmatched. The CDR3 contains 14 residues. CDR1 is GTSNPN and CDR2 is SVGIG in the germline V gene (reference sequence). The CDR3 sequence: CAWIAGGYTGELFF. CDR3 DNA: TGTGCCTGGATAGCGGGAGGGTACACCGGGGAGCTGTTTTTT.

CDR3 bases: TGTGCCAGCAGTGACAGGGAAATTAGCAATCAGCCCCAGCATTTT. Translation gives CASSDREISNQPQHF. The J gene is TRBJ1-5, the V gene TRBV2; D might be TRBD1 (5 bases). Germline V gene lookup returns CDR1 SNHLY and CDR2 FYNNEI. The CDR3 has 15 amino acids. The ends were cut back, 3 bases at V and 0 bases at J, with 9 bases in the middle.

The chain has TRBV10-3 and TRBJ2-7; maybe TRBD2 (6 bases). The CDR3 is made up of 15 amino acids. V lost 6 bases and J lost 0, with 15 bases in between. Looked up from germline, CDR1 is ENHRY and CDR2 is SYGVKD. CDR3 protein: CAISSGVEGSYEQYF. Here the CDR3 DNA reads TGTGCCATCAGCTCGGGGGTGGAGGGCTCCTACGAGCAGTACTTC.

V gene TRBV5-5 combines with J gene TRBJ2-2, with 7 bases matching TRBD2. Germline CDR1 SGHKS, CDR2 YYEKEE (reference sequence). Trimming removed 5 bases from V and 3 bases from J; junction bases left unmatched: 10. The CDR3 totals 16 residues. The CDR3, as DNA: TGTGCCAGCAGGGTAAATAGCGGGTCTTACACCGGGGAGCTGTTTTTT. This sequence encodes CASRVNSGSYTGELFF.

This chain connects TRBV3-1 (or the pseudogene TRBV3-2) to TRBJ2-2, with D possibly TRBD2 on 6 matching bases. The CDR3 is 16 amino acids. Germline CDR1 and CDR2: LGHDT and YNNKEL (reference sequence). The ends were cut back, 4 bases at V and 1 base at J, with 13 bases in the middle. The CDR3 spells CASSRRGDRNTGELFF. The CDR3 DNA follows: TGTGCCAGCAGCCGGAGGGGAGACAGGAACACCGGGGAGCTGTTTTTT.

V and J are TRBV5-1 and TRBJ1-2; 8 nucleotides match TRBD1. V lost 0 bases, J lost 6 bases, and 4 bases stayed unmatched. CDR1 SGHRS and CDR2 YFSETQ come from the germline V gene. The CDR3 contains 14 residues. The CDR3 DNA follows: TGCGCCAGCAGCTTGGGACAGGGGCGGGATGGCTACACCTTC. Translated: CASSLGQGRDGYTF.

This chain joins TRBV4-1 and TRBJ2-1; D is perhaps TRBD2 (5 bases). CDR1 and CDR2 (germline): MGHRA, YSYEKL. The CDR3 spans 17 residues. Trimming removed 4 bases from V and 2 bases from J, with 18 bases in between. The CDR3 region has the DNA TGCGCCAGCAGCCTCGTCTTTGGCGGGCGGACCTACAATGAGCAGTTCTTC. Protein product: CASSLVFGGRTYNEQFF.